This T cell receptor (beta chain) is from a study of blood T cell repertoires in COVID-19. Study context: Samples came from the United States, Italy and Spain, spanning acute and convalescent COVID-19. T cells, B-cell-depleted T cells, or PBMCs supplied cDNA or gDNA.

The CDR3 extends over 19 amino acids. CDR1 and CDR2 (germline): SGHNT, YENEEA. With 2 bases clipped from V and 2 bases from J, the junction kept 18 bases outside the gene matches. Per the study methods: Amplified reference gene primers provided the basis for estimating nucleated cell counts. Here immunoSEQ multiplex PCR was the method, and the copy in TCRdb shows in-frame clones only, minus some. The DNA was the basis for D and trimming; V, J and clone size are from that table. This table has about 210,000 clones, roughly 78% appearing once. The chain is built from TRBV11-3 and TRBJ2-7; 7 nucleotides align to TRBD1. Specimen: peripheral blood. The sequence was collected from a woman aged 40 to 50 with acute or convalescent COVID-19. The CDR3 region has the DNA TGTGCCAGCAGCTTATGCGGGCAAGGGGGCTCCGGGGTTGCCTACGAGCAGTACTTC. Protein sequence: CASSLCGQGGSGVAYEQYF.